This T cell receptor (beta chain) came from a study of OX40 agonist ivuxolimab in advanced cancers. Study overall: A diagnosis of hepatocellular carcinoma, melanoma, renal cell or head and neck cancer was present in dose-escalation patients. Study-wide findings and caveats: Antigen targets of the expanded peripheral T cells went undetermined.

Generated by immunoSEQ multiplex PCR, the TCRdb table keeps only in-frame clones and is missing some. The data contain 130,000 or so clones, 90% of them singletons. For this clone: Its antigen is unidentified.

CDR3 length: 14 residues. V trimming: 1 base; J trimming: 2 bases; junction bases outside the gene matches: 1. Per the germline V gene, CDR1 is SGHNT and CDR2 is YYREEE (reference sequence). Excluded were patients having autoimmune disease history or systemic immunosuppression. The chain couples TRBV5-4 to TRBJ1-2; 8 bases line up with TRBD1. This receptor was identified in an adult with an advanced solid tumor such as melanoma, head and neck, liver or kidney cancer. This specimen was CD4+ or CD8+ T cells sorted from blood, taken in a trial of the OX40 agonist ivuxolimab. The CDR3 nucleotides are TGTGCCAGCAGCTTGAACAGGGGGAACTATGGCTACACCTTC. The encoded protein is CASSLNRGNYGYTF.